A single sample gave rise to the 27 T cell receptor beta chains below, sequenced in a study of post-analysis software for immune sequencing data. Their antigen targets remain unknown. The study's findings and limits: Among 4 or 5 TRBV segments more frequent in patients than controls were TRBV5-6, TRBV5-1 and TRBV20-1.

Libraries were made from TCR beta cDNA, and they carried unique molecular identifiers. TCRdb analysed the PCR reads with MiXCR anew, one entry per CDR3 protein. The table has approximately 730,000 distinct CDR3 sequences, roughly 46% seen once. Specimen: blood. These receptors all stem from a girl aged 10 to 17 with multiple sclerosis.

This clonotype has a handful of counts. The V gene is TRBV10-3, the J gene TRBJ1-2, with 8 bases matching TRBD1. The CDR3 covers 16 residues. Germline trimming cut 4 bases from V and 4 bases from J; bases unmatched to any gene: 11. Germline V gene sequence: CDR1 ENHRY, CDR2 SYGVKD. DNA for the CDR3: TGTGCCATCAGTGGGCCAGGTCCAGGGGGCGGCTATGGCTACACCTTC. Translated, it gives CAISGPGPGGGYGYTF.

The chain combines TRBV4-2 with TRBJ2-7; a possible D gene is TRBD2 (5 bases). The J call is doubtful: the DNA matches TRBJ2-5 better. This CDR3 has 14 residues. Germline loops: CDR1 LGHNA, CDR2 YNFKEQ. The CDR3 here is CASSHELGQETQYF. CDR3 in DNA: TGTGCCAGCAGCCACGAACTAGGCCAAGAGACCCAGTACTTC.

The table lists this clonotype with a few counts. The chain couples TRBV10-3 to TRBJ2-5, with TRBD1 identical over 9 bases. The germline V gene has CDR1 ENHRY and CDR2 SYGVKD. The CDR3 sequence is 14 residues long. Losses at the gene ends were 5 bases for V and 2 bases for J; bases not matched to a gene: 3. The CDR3 loop is CAISPGQGQETQYF. CDR3 coding DNA: TGTGCCATCAGTCCGGGACAGGGTCAAGAGACCCAGTACTTC.

This chain connects TRBV6-5 to TRBJ2-7; D gene uncertain. CDR3 size: 14 residues. Germline lookup yields CDR1 MNHEY and CDR2 SVGAGI. Trimming removed 8 bases at V and 7 bases at J, with 21 bases between. The CDR3 nucleotides read TGTGCCAGCTGCCGGGCCATCTCCTACAATGAGCAGTACTTC. Its translation: CASCRAISYNEQYF.

The chain couples TRBV5-1 to TRBJ2-4, with 11 bases fitting TRBD2. The DNA end is more similar to TRBJ2-5, so the J call may be wrong. CDR3 size: 17 residues. Germline CDR1 and CDR2: SGHRS and YFSETQ. Written as DNA, the CDR3 is TGCGCCAGCAGGACTTCTTTCACTAGCGGGAGTCATGAGACCCAGTACTTC. This encodes CASRTSFTSGSHETQYF.

The chain is built from TRBV9 and TRBJ2-6, with D possibly matching TRBD1 (7 bases). The germline V and J ends were trimmed by 1 base and 2 bases, with 10 bases remaining between them. The CDR3 runs to 16 residues. The germline gives CDR1 SGDLS, CDR2 YYNGEE. For the CDR3, the DNA is TGTGCCAGCAGCGTACCAGGGGGGACTGGGGCCAACGTCCTGACTTTC. This codes for CASSVPGGTGANVLTF.

This clonotype was recorded a few times. This chain links TRBV20-1 with TRBJ2-7; TRBD1 or TRBD2 may be the D gene (6 bases each). The CDR3 has 13 amino acids. V lost 5 bases and J 5 bases, leaving 16 bases between the germline ends. Germline CDR1 and CDR2: DFQATT and SNEGSKA (reference sequence). The CDR3 reads CSAPSYREDEQYF. The CDR3, as DNA: TGCAGTGCTCCCTCCTACAGGGAGGACGAGCAGTACTTC.

This clonotype was detected only a few times. V is TRBV6-2 or TRBV6-3 and J is TRBJ2-5; 16 bases are shared with TRBD2. Germline V CDR1 and CDR2: MNHEY, SVGEGT. The V and J ends lost 6 bases and 11 bases, in that order; junction bases with no gene match: 18. CDR3 length equals 18 residues. The CDR3 coding sequence is TGTGCCAGCAGCCCCGGGACTAGCGGGAGGGGCCCTTTCGATGAGCAGTACTTC. Translating it yields CASSPGTSGRGPFDEQYF.

The rearrangement links TRBV11-1 to TRBJ2-1; the D call may be TRBD1 or TRBD2 (9 bases each). In germline, CDR1 is SGHAT, CDR2 FQDESV (reference sequence). The CDR3 contains 20 residues. The V and J ends lost 5 bases and 1 base respectively, with 27 bases between them. The CDR3: CASSPGQGGSGRRSYNEQFF. CDR3 coding DNA: TGTGCCAGCAGCCCGGGACAGGGTGGTAGCGGGAGAAGGTCCTACAATGAGCAGTTCTTC. The full variable domain, with the rest looked up from reference TRBV11-1 and TRBJ2-1, is EAEVAQSPRYKITEKSQAVAFWCDPISGHATLYWYRQILGQGPELLVQFQDESVVDDSQLPKDRFSAERLKGVDSTLKIQPAELGDSAMYLCASSPGQGGSGRRSYNEQFFGPGTRLTVL.

The chain is built from TRBV9 and TRBJ2-5; perhaps D is TRBD1 or TRBD2 (7 bases each). The CDR3 has 16 residues. Germline CDR1 is SGDLS and CDR2 is YYNGEE. Trimming removed 0 bases at V and 5 bases at J, with 17 bases between. This chain's CDR3 is CASSVDPRGGRETQYF. CDR3 sequence (DNA): TGTGCCAGCAGCGTAGACCCCAGGGGGGGCAGGGAGACCCAGTACTTC. Full variable domain (remainder filled in from reference TRBV9 and TRBJ2-5): DSGVTQTPKHLITATGQRVTLRCSPRSGDLSVYWYQQSLDQGLQFLIQYYNGEERAKGNILERFSAQQFPDLHSELNLSSLELGDSALYFCASSVDPRGGRETQYFGPGTRLLVL.

The V and J genes are TRBV7-2 and TRBJ1-1; D might be TRBD1 (6 bases). This CDR3 spans 12 amino acids. With 7 bases removed from V and 10 bases from J, the gap between germline ends came to 16 bases. The germline V gene encodes CDR1 SGHTA and CDR2 FQGNSA. The CDR3 DNA is TGTGCCAGCAACTCCTTACAGGGATCAGCTTTCTTT. The encoded protein is CASNSLQGSAFF.

The CDR3 loop is CASSSTGTLGSPLHF. CDR3 bases: TGTGCCAGCAGTTCCACAGGGACCTTAGGGTCACCCCTCCACTTT. The genes are TRBV6-5 and TRBJ1-6, with D possibly being TRBD1 (6 bases). The germline gives CDR1 MNHEY, CDR2 SVGAGI. V shed 4 bases and J shed 10 bases, with 17 bases lying between them. CDR3 length: 15 residues.

The chain employs TRBV6-4 and TRBJ2-3, with D possibly TRBD2 on 5 matching bases. This CDR3 contains 15 residues. CDR1 is MRHNA and CDR2 is SNTAGT in the germline V gene. Trimming pared 5 bases from V and 3 bases from J, leaving 15 bases between. CDR3 region: CASSPSGEGTDTQYF. CDR3 in DNA: TGTGCCAGCAGTCCCTCCGGAGAGGGTACAGATACGCAGTATTTT.

This chain joins TRBV20-1 and TRBJ2-6; the D gene could be TRBD1 or TRBD2 (5 bases each). This CDR3 contains 17 residues. Per the germline V gene, CDR1 is DFQATT and CDR2 is SNEGSKA (reference sequence). The V gene lost 3 bases and the J gene lost 1 base, with 16 bases spanning the gap. In DNA, the CDR3 is TGCAGTGCTAGCGGCTTATCCAGGGAGTCTGGGGCCAACGTCCTGACTTTC. Encoded protein: CSASGLSRESGANVLTF.

This clonotype has a handful of counts. The genes are TRBV9 and TRBJ1-2; the D gene is possibly TRBD1 (6 bases). Germline-derived CDR1 and CDR2 are SGDLS and YYNGEE. Between the trimmed V and J ends, which lost 3 bases and 7 bases, there was a span of 10 bases. CDR3 size: 12 residues. The CDR3 here is CASSARGGGYTF. The CDR3 bases are TGTGCCAGCAGCGCCCGAGGGGGTGGCTACACCTTC.

The chain links TRBV20-1 to TRBJ2-4; 8 nucleotides match TRBD2. The J call may be incorrect, as the DNA end agrees better with TRBJ2-7. Germline lookup yields CDR1 DFQATT and CDR2 SNEGSKA (reference sequence). CDR3 length equals 15 residues. CDR3 coding DNA: TGCAGTGCTAGGATGACGGGGGGGAGGGATTCCGAGCAGTACTTC. Its protein product is CSARMTGGRDSEQYF.

The chain employs TRBV9 and TRBJ2-1; D ambiguous. The germline V gene has CDR1 SGDLS and CDR2 YYNGEE. The V end was cut by 0 bases, the J end by 7 bases, with 14 bases between. This CDR3 spans 15 amino acids. CDR3 sequence reads: CASSVEETSVNEQFF. CDR3 coding DNA: TGTGCCAGCAGCGTAGAGGAGACTTCCGTGAATGAGCAGTTCTTC.

This clonotype was found once. This chain links TRBV5-1 with TRBJ1-1; 8 bases line up with TRBD1. The CDR3 totals 17 residues. V trimming: 1 base; J trimming: 1 base; junction bases outside the gene matches: 9. The germline V gene encodes CDR1 SGHRS and CDR2 YFSETQ. The CDR3 DNA reads as TGCGCCAGCAGCTTGTCCCAAGGGACAGGAAAGAACACTGAAGCTTTCTTT. It specifies CASSLSQGTGKNTEAFF. Combining the CDR3 with reference TRBV5-1 and TRBJ1-1 gives the whole variable domain KAGVTQTPRYLIKTRGQQVTLSCSPISGHRSVSWYQQTPGQGLQFLFEYFSETQRNKGNFPGRFSGRQFSNSRSEMNVSTLELGDSALYLCASSLSQGTGKNTEAFFGQGTRLTVV.

This clonotype was observed a few times. This sequence joins TRBV29-1 and TRBJ2-7; D perhaps matches TRBD1 (6 bases). The V and J ends lost 6 bases and 3 bases respectively, with 12 bases between them. CDR3 length: 12 residues. Germline-derived CDR1 and CDR2 are SQVTM and ANQGSEA. For the CDR3, the DNA is TGCAGCGTGTCTGACAGGTACTACGAGCAGTACTTC. Translated: CSVSDRYYEQYF.

This clonotype showed up just a few times. The chain couples TRBV10-3 to TRBJ2-1; 11 bases match TRBD2. The CDR3 is made up of 13 amino acids. Unmatched junction bases numbered 3, after V lost 10 bases and J lost 4 bases. Germline CDR1 ENHRY, CDR2 SYGVKD. The CDR3 reads CATGLAAYNEQFF. Written as DNA, the CDR3 is TGTGCCACGGGACTAGCGGCATACAATGAGCAGTTCTTC.

This clonotype was seen only a few times. V and J are TRBV12-3 or TRBV12-4 and TRBJ2-1; TRBD1 or TRBD2 may be the D gene (5 bases each). The CDR3 contains 19 residues. Between the trimmed V and J ends, which lost 3 bases and 2 bases, there was a span of 23 bases. CDR3 DNA: TGTGCCAGCAGTTTCAATCCAGGGAGTTTGGCGGACCCCTACAATGAGCAGTTCTTC. Translation: CASSFNPGSLADPYNEQFF.

This sequence joins TRBV3-1 and TRBJ2-3; D not certain. Germline V lookup: CDR1 LGHDT, CDR2 YNNKEL (reference sequence). This CDR3 is built from 18 residues. V was pared by 4 bases and J by 0 bases, with 20 bases between. This chain's CDR3 is CASSLVFGASMSTDTQYF. CDR3 in DNA: TGTGCCAGCAGCCTCGTTTTTGGTGCGTCCATGAGCACAGATACGCAGTATTTT.

About this clonotype itself: The junction does not match germline at one end; this may be a read error. The chain employs TRBV9 and TRBJ2-5, with 9 positions matching TRBD2. The V gene's germline CDR1 is SGDLS and CDR2 YYNGEE. This CDR3 region has 16 residues. The CDR3 coding sequence is TGTGCCAGCAGCCCCGTGGAGCTAGCGGGACGGGAGACCAAGTACTTC. It specifies CASSPVELAGRETKYF.

The CDR3 region has the DNA TGTGCCATCAGGGCTAGCGGGAGTACTTACGAGCAGTACTTC. Its translation: CAIRASGSTYEQYF. J is TRBJ2-7 and V is TRBV10-3; 10 bases fit TRBD2. Germline CDR1 is ENHRY and CDR2 is SYGVKD. The trim removed 6 bases at V and 4 bases at J, leaving 6 bases unmatched. The CDR3 loop spans 14 amino acids.

CDR3 sequence: CSARDRRGRSYGYTF. DNA of the CDR3: TGCAGTGCTAGAGATCGGAGGGGGCGTAGCTATGGCTACACCTTC. The chain is built from TRBV20-1 and TRBJ1-2, with 7 bases lining up with TRBD1. The germline V gene has CDR1 DFQATT and CDR2 SNEGSKA (reference sequence). The CDR3 contains 15 residues. J gave up 4 bases and V 0 bases, and 8 bases lay outside the gene matches.

This clonotype has more than one count but fewer than ten. The chain recombines TRBV9 with TRBJ1-2; TRBD1 matches at 7 bases. V dropped 1 base and J dropped 3; count of bases not matched to a gene: 6. Germline CDR1 SGDLS, CDR2 YYNGEE. The CDR3 has 15 amino acids. The CDR3, as DNA: TGTGCCAGCAGCGTAACCCGACAGGGCCACTATGGCTACACCTTC. This translates into CASSVTRQGHYGYTF.

The chain has TRBV30 and TRBJ2-3; D is unresolved. Trimming removed 0 bases from V and 0 bases from J, with 13 bases in between. CDR3 size: 16 residues. Germline V CDR1 and CDR2: GTSNPN, SVGIG (reference sequence). In DNA, the CDR3 is TGTGCCTGGAGTGTATCCAGCGCGACTAGCACAGATACGCAGTATTTT. Its protein product is CAWSVSSATSTDTQYF.